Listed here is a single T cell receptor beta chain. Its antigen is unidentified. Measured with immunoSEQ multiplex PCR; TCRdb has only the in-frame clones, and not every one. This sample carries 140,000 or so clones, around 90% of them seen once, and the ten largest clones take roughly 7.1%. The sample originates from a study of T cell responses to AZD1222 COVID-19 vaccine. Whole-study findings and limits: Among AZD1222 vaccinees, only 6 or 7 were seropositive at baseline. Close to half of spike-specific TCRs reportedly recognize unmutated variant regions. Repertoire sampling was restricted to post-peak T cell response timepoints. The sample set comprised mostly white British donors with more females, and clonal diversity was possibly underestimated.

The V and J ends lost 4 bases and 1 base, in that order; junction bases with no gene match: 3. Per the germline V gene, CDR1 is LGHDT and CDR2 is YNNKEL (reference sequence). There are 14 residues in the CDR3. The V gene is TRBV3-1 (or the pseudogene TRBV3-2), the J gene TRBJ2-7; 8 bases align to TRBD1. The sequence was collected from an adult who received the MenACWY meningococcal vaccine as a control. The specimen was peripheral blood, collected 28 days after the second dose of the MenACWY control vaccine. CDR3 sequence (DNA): TGTGCCAGCAGCCCAACAGGGGGGTCCTACGAGCAGTACTTC. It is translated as CASSPTGGSYEQYF.